The rows below give T cell receptor beta chains drawn from one sample of a study of T cells in Graves' hyperthyroidism and ophthalmopathy. MiXCR, run by TCRdb on the multiplex PCR reads, gives a single entry per CDR3 protein. The sample lists around 190,000 distinct CDR3 sequences; roughly a sixth were seen once. Sequencing input: blood. The receptors here all came from a woman between 50 and 59 years old with Graves' hyperthyroidism. The CDR3 runs from the conserved cysteine through the conserved F or W. D genes are given only for firm matches. Clone size appears in some rows only: once, few, many, or a class for an expanded clone.

D gene: -
clone size: -
V gene: TRBV29-1
J gene: TRBJ1-5
CDR3 protein: CSVEGRWAGNQPQHF
CDR3 DNA: TGCAGCGTTGAAGGACGGTGGGCCGGCAATCAGCCCCAGCATTTT

D gene: -
clone size: -
V gene: TRBV20-1
J gene: TRBJ2-3
CDR3 protein: CSARGRDGDTQYF
CDR3 DNA: TGCAGTGCTAGAGGCAGGGACGGGGATACGCAGTATTTT

D gene: TRBD2
clone size: -
V gene: TRBV28
J gene: TRBJ2-4
CDR3 protein: CASSSPRLAGEWNIQYF
CDR3 DNA: TGTGCCAGCAGTTCTCCCAGACTAGCGGGCGAGTGGAACATTCAGTACTTC

D gene: TRBD1
clone size: -
V gene: TRBV6-1
J gene: TRBJ1-4
CDR3 protein: CASKRTGTNEKLFF
CDR3 DNA: TGTGCCAGCAAGAGGACAGGGACTAATGAAAAACTGTTTTTT

D gene: -
clone size: many
V gene: TRBV6-1
J gene: TRBJ1-1
CDR3 protein: CASRENRDLQAFF
CDR3 DNA: TGTGCCAGCAGGGAAAACAGGGACCTCCAAGCTTTCTTT

D gene: TRBD2
clone size: many
V gene: TRBV6-1
J gene: TRBJ2-1
CDR3 protein: CASVRTSGVPNEQFF
CDR3 DNA: TGTGCCAGCGTCCGGACTAGCGGGGTTCCCAATGAGCAGTTCTTC

D gene: -
clone size: -
V gene: TRBV28
J gene: TRBJ2-7
CDR3 protein: CASSAADLYEQYF
CDR3 DNA: TGTGCCAGCAGCGCCGCAGACCTCTACGAGCAGTACTTC

D gene: -
clone size: few
V gene: TRBV19
J gene: TRBJ2-7
CDR3 protein: CASQRTSYEQYF
CDR3 DNA: TGTGCCTCACAAAGAACCTCCTACGAGCAGTACTTC

D gene: TRBD2
clone size: -
V gene: TRBV2
J gene: TRBJ2-7
CDR3 protein: CASTELAGVYEQYF
CDR3 DNA: TGTGCCAGCACCGAACTAGCGGGAGTCTACGAGCAGTACTTC

D gene: -
clone size: many
V gene: TRBV6-1
J gene: TRBJ2-7
CDR3 protein: CASGAGPYEQYF
CDR3 DNA: TGTGCCAGCGGGGCAGGGCCGTACGAGCAGTACTTC

D gene: -
clone size: many
V gene: TRBV7-8
J gene: TRBJ2-5
CDR3 protein: CASSLKGGWQETQYF
CDR3 DNA: TGTGCCAGCAGCTTAAAGGGAGGTTGGCAAGAGACCCAGTACTTC

D gene: TRBD1
clone size: many
V gene: TRBV3-1
J gene: TRBJ1-1
CDR3 protein: CASSQKAGGGEAFF
CDR3 DNA: TGTGCCAGCAGTCAAAAGGCAGGGGGGGGTGAAGCTTTCTTT

D gene: -
clone size: few
V gene: TRBV29-1
J gene: TRBJ1-1
CDR3 protein: CSVDRADTEAFF
CDR3 DNA: TGCAGCGTTGACCGGGCCGACACTGAAGCTTTCTTT

D gene: -
clone size: few
V gene: TRBV6-9
J gene: TRBJ1-1
CDR3 protein: CASSFGTMNTEAFF
CDR3 DNA: TGTGCCAGCAGTTTCGGGACAATGAACACTGAAGCTTTCTTT

D gene: TRBD2
clone size: many
V gene: TRBV7-9
J gene: TRBJ2-1
CDR3 protein: CASSLSSGDTYNEQFF
CDR3 DNA: TGTGCCAGCAGCTTATCAAGCGGGGATACCTACAATGAGCAGTTCTTC

D gene: -
clone size: many
V gene: TRBV5-1
J gene: TRBJ2-1
CDR3 protein: CASSPGGSYNEQFF
CDR3 DNA: TGTGCCAGCAGCCCTGGTGGATCCTACAATGAGCAGTTCTTC

D gene: -
clone size: many
V gene: TRBV9
J gene: TRBJ2-1
CDR3 protein: CASSVVGRDNEQFF
CDR3 DNA: TGTGCCAGCAGCGTAGTAGGCAGGGACAATGAGCAGTTCTTC

D gene: -
clone size: many
V gene: TRBV30
J gene: TRBJ1-1
CDR3 protein: CAWSVWGTDNTEAFF
CDR3 DNA: TGTGCCTGGAGTGTATGGGGGACGGATAACACTGAAGCTTTCTTT

D gene: -
clone size: many
V gene: TRBV5-6
J gene: TRBJ1-5
CDR3 protein: CASSWGRAYSNQPQHF
CDR3 DNA: TGTGCCAGCAGCTGGGGCCGGGCCTATAGCAATCAGCCCCAGCATTTT

D gene: TRBD1
clone size: many
V gene: TRBV7-3
J gene: TRBJ1-1
CDR3 protein: CASSLIGTGGSRNTEAFF
CDR3 DNA: TGTGCCAGCAGCTTAATAGGGACAGGGGGCTCTAGGAACACTGAAGCTTTCTTT

D gene: -
clone size: few
V gene: TRBV29-1
J gene: TRBJ2-1
CDR3 protein: CSVGQPSSYNEQFF
CDR3 DNA: TGCAGCGTAGGTCAGCCGAGCTCCTACAATGAGCAGTTCTTC

D gene: TRBD1
clone size: many
V gene: TRBV11-3
J gene: TRBJ2-5
CDR3 protein: CASSPHRGLETQYF
CDR3 DNA: TGTGCCAGCAGCCCTCACAGGGGGTTGGAGACCCAGTACTTC

D gene: -
clone size: few
V gene: TRBV7-7
J gene: TRBJ2-3
CDR3 protein: CASSATGPDTQYF
CDR3 DNA: TGTGCTAGCAGCGCCACAGGGCCAGATACGCAGTATTTT

D gene: TRBD1
clone size: -
V gene: TRBV12-3/TRBV12-4
J gene: TRBJ1-3
CDR3 protein: CASSRGPGNTIYF
CDR3 DNA: TGTGCCAGCAGTAGGGGGCCTGGAAACACCATATATTTT

D gene: TRBD1
clone size: few
V gene: TRBV24-1
J gene: TRBJ1-1
CDR3 protein: CATSGQGNTEAFF
CDR3 DNA: TGTGCCACCAGTGGACAGGGTAACACTGAAGCTTTCTTT

D gene: -
clone size: few
V gene: TRBV19
J gene: TRBJ2-6
CDR3 protein: CASRGQFKGLSSGANVLTF
CDR3 DNA: TGTGCCAGCCGAGGACAGTTCAAAGGGTTATCCTCTGGGGCCAACGTCCTGACTTTC

D gene: -
clone size: few
V gene: TRBV7-2
J gene: TRBJ1-4
CDR3 protein: CASSLLGSTNEKLFF
CDR3 DNA: TGTGCCAGCAGCTTACTCGGGTCAACTAATGAAAAACTGTTTTTT

D gene: TRBD2
clone size: many
V gene: TRBV4-2
J gene: TRBJ2-3
CDR3 protein: CASSQPDLAGFTDTQYF
CDR3 DNA: TGTGCCAGCAGCCAACCTGATCTAGCGGGATTCACAGATACGCAGTATTTT

D gene: TRBD1
clone size: -
V gene: TRBV24-1
J gene: TRBJ2-7
CDR3 protein: CATSDGGQGVYEQYF
CDR3 DNA: TGTGCCACCAGTGATGGGGGACAGGGAGTCTACGAGCAGTACTTC

D gene: TRBD2
clone size: few
V gene: TRBV27
J gene: TRBJ2-3
CDR3 protein: CASRLLPGLAPSGTDTQYF
CDR3 DNA: TGTGCCAGCAGACTACTTCCGGGACTAGCACCATCTGGCACAGATACGCAGTATTTT

D gene: -
clone size: many
V gene: TRBV28
J gene: TRBJ2-3
CDR3 protein: CASSARTNTQYF
CDR3 DNA: TGTGCCAGCAGCGCTCGGACGAATACGCAGTATTTT